The 24 T cell receptor beta chains presented below share a single source sample, sequenced in a study of T cell repertoires in cytomegalovirus infection. TCRdb used MiXCR to reprocess the reads, holding one entry per CDR3 protein. This table has hundreds of thousands of distinct CDR3 sequences, roughly 34% appearing once. These receptors have no known antigen. Specimen: cultured PBMCs, collected from culture after CMV antigen stimulation. These receptors originate from a human donor in good health (CMV status not recorded). Some clones in this sample may be carry-over from other donors' samples.

This chain links TRBV7-8 with TRBJ1-2; D is possibly TRBD1 (5 bases). Trimming pared 5 bases from V and 4 bases from J, leaving 14 bases between. CDR1 and CDR2 from the germline V gene are SGHVS and FQNEAQ. The CDR3 runs to 14 residues. CDR3 in DNA: TGTGCCAGCAGCCCCGGCAGGGTGGGCTATGGCTACACCTTC. This codes for CASSPGRVGYGYTF.

The gene calls are TRBV7-6 and TRBJ1-4, with D unclear. The germline V gene encodes CDR1 SGHVS and CDR2 FNYEAQ. V shed 1 base and J shed 6 bases, with 9 bases lying between them. The CDR3 totals 14 residues. The CDR3: CASSLVHGDEKLFF. As DNA, the CDR3 is TGTGCCAGCAGCTTAGTGCACGGGGATGAAAAACTGTTTTTT.

This clonotype was seen more than once but under ten times. The V call is TRBV7-9, the J call TRBJ2-1; D could derive from TRBD1 or TRBD2 (6 bases each). The CDR3 runs 16 residues. In germline, CDR1 is SEHNR, CDR2 FQNEAQ (reference sequence). Deletions cut 6 bases from V and 5 bases from J, with 20 bases between. The CDR3, as DNA: TGTGCCAGCAGACCCCCTGGGGGCGGGAACAACAATGAGCAGTTCTTC. Its protein is CASRPPGGGNNNEQFF. Complete variable domain (other parts from reference TRBV7-9 and TRBJ2-1): DTGVSQNPRHKITKRGQNVTFRCDPISEHNRLYWYRQTLGQGPEFLTYFQNEAQLEKSRLLSDRFSAERPKGSFSTLEIQRTEQGDSAMYLCASRPPGGGNNNEQFFGPGTRLTVL.

This chain joins TRBV10-3 and TRBJ2-1; 8 nucleotides line up with TRBD2. The CDR3 has 21 amino acids. V lost 0 bases and J lost 3; bases outside the gene matches: 19. CDR1 is ENHRY and CDR2 is SYGVKD in the germline V gene. Written as DNA, the CDR3 is TGTGCCATCAGTGAGTCGAGGAGCGGGAGCGAGTATGAAATTAACTACAATGAGCAGTTCTTC. Translated, it gives CAISESRSGSEYEINYNEQFF.

The sample holds a few counts of this clonotype. This sequence joins TRBV7-8 and TRBJ2-5; 11 nucleotides line up with TRBD2. CDR1 is SGHVS, CDR2 FQNEAQ, per germline. J gave up 1 base and V 2 bases, and 3 bases lay outside the gene matches. CDR3 length: 16 amino acids. DNA for the CDR3: TGTGCCAGCAGCTTAACGGGACTAGCGGTCCAAGAGACCCAGTACTTC. This encodes CASSLTGLAVQETQYF.

The J gene is TRBJ2-1, the V gene TRBV19; D is unresolved. CDR1 is LNHDA, CDR2 SQIVND, per germline (reference sequence). This CDR3 has 9 amino acids. V was cut by 5 bases and J by 8 bases, with 1 base left in between. CDR3 residues: CASSDEQFF. In nucleotides, the CDR3 is TGTGCCAGTAGTGATGAGCAGTTCTTC.

There are a few counts of this clonotype. V gene TRBV28 combines with J gene TRBJ2-3; 12 bases are a match to TRBD2. The V gene's germline CDR1 is MDHEN and CDR2 SYDVKM. After removal of 9 bases from V and 0 bases from J, the junction contained 4 bases not matched to a gene. The CDR3 covers 15 residues. The CDR3: CASRTSGASTDTQYF. CDR3 in DNA: TGTGCCAGTCGGACTAGCGGGGCTAGCACAGATACGCAGTATTTT.

The table lists this clonotype with a few counts. This chain joins TRBV27 and TRBJ1-2; D unresolved. The CDR3 totals 11 residues. Trimming pared 8 bases from V and 1 base from J, leaving 5 bases between. The germline CDR1 and CDR2 sequences are MNHEY and SMNVEV (reference sequence). CDR3 sequence reads: CASGDNYGYTF. The CDR3, as DNA: TGTGCCAGCGGCGATAACTATGGCTACACCTTC.

This chain connects TRBV10-2 to TRBJ2-7, with D perhaps TRBD1 or TRBD2 (5 bases each). The CDR3 sequence is 13 residues long. Trimming shortened V by 6 bases and J by 2 bases, and 11 bases separated the two germline ends. Per the germline V gene, CDR1 is WSHSY and CDR2 is SAAADI. The CDR3 nucleotides read TGCGCCAGCAGGGGGGAACGAGCCTACGAGCAGTACTTC. Amino acid sequence: CASRGERAYEQYF.

This clonotype has ten or more counts. J is TRBJ2-3 and V is TRBV7-9; 11 bases are a match to TRBD2. Germline assignment: CDR1 SEHNR and CDR2 FQNEAQ (reference sequence). This CDR3 has 15 residues. V was pared by 5 bases and J by 4 bases, with 5 bases of the junction left unmatched. In DNA, the CDR3 is TGTGCCAGCAGCCTTACTAGCGGGAGTGCAGATACGCAGTATTTT. This sequence encodes CASSLTSGSADTQYF.

The J gene is TRBJ2-1, the V gene TRBV9; no definite D call. Germline assignment: CDR1 SGDLS and CDR2 YYNGEE. This CDR3 spans 16 amino acids. V was cut by 3 bases and J by 5 bases, with 18 bases left in between. CDR3 protein: CASSAASTYLHNEQFF. As DNA, the CDR3 is TGTGCCAGCAGCGCGGCCTCGACGTACTTACACAATGAGCAGTTCTTC.

The chain uses TRBV18 and TRBJ2-3, with TRBD2 as a possible D gene (5 bases). V was trimmed by 8 bases and J by 2 bases, leaving 14 bases between them. CDR1 is KGHSH, CDR2 LQKENI, per germline. This CDR3 spans 14 amino acids. The CDR3 here is CASTTQRDTDTQYF. CDR3 sequence (DNA): TGTGCCAGCACGACCCAGAGGGACACAGATACGCAGTATTTT.

This clonotype was found many times. The gene calls are TRBV7-6 and TRBJ2-1; TRBD1 matches 9 bases. The CDR3 contains 16 residues. Per germline, CDR1 SGHVS and CDR2 FNYEAQ. Trimming at V came to 1 base and at J to 5 bases, leaving 6 bases not matched to a gene. As DNA, the CDR3 is TGTGCCAGCAGCTTAGTCACGGGACAGGGTAACAATGAGCAGTTCTTC. This translates into CASSLVTGQGNNEQFF.

The CDR3 loop is CASSTGHAEGTQYF. CDR3 coding DNA: TGTGCCAGTAGTACTGGACATGCCGAGGGGACCCAGTACTTC. The V and J genes are TRBV19 and TRBJ2-5; D may correspond to TRBD1 or TRBD2 (5 bases each). Germline loops: CDR1 LNHDA, CDR2 SQIVND (reference sequence). Trimming took off 4 bases at V and 7 bases at J, with 16 bases between the two ends. The CDR3 contains 14 residues.

V is TRBV9 and J is TRBJ2-1; TRBD2 agrees at 9 bases. Losses at the gene ends were 4 bases for V and 3 bases for J; bases not matched to a gene: 11. The CDR3 covers 17 residues. Germline values: CDR1 SGDLS, CDR2 YYNGEE. CDR3 loop: CASSPGLARMIYNEQFF. In DNA, the CDR3 is TGTGCCAGCAGCCCCGGACTAGCGAGGATGATCTACAATGAGCAGTTCTTC.

The chain employs TRBV6-6 and TRBJ2-1; D might be TRBD1 (6 bases). Germline CDR1 reads MNHNY; CDR2 reads SVGAGI (reference sequence). This CDR3 contains 13 residues. V lost 8 bases to trimming and J lost 8 bases, with 16 bases between them. This CDR3 reads CASLGQGFYEQFF. CDR3 DNA: TGTGCCAGCCTGGGGCAGGGGTTTTATGAGCAGTTCTTC.

This sequence joins TRBV20-1 and TRBJ2-5, with D uncertain. V was cut by 0 bases and J by 2 bases, with 25 bases left in between. CDR1 DFQATT and CDR2 SNEGSKA come from the germline V gene (reference sequence). There are 19 residues in the CDR3. This CDR3 reads CSARDRSDWTGAVQETQYF. The CDR3 DNA sequence: TGCAGTGCTAGAGATCGAAGCGATTGGACGGGCGCTGTTCAAGAGACCCAGTACTTC.

This clonotype occurred many times. This rearrangement joins TRBV7-2 to TRBJ2-5; 8 bases fit TRBD2. J lost 1 base, V lost 8 bases, and 3 bases had no gene match. The CDR3 spans 13 residues. CDR1 and CDR2 (germline): SGHTA, FQGNSA. The CDR3 bases are TGTGCCAGCGGAGCGGGGGCCCAAGAGACCCAGTACTTC. Amino acid sequence: CASGAGAQETQYF. Using reference TRBV7-2 and TRBJ2-5 for the parts outside the CDR3, the full variable domain is GAGVSQSPSNKVTEKGKDVELRCDPISGHTALYWYRQSLGQGLEFLIYFQGNSAPDKSGLPSDRFSAERTGGSVSTLTIQRTQQEDSAVYLCASGAGAQETQYFGPGTRLLVL.

The CDR3 DNA follows: TGTGCCAGCAGCTTAATAGAGACCGAGCCTTTGGGGGGTAACATTCAGTACTTC. It is translated as CASSLIETEPLGGNIQYF. This rearrangement joins TRBV7-2 to TRBJ2-4; weak D call: TRBD2 (6 bases). V was shortened by 2 bases and J by 7 bases, with 24 bases between the two germline ends. The germline V gene has CDR1 SGHTA and CDR2 FQGNSA. The CDR3 runs to 18 residues.

The chain employs TRBV7-8 and TRBJ2-2, with 12 bases fitting TRBD2. Germline V gene data show CDR1 as SGHVS and CDR2 as FQNEAQ. The CDR3 runs 16 residues. Germline trimming cut 4 bases from V and 7 bases from J; bases unmatched to any gene: 7. This CDR3 is CASSYRLAGAGGELFF. The DNA of the CDR3 is TGTGCCAGCAGCTATCGACTAGCGGGAGCGGGCGGGGAGCTGTTTTTT.

The chain joins TRBV12-3 or TRBV12-4 to TRBJ2-1; no clear D. V was clipped by 8 bases and J by 9 bases, with 14 bases between them. The CDR3 loop spans 12 amino acids. CDR3 bases: TGTGCCAGCCGCCCCCGGCCCAGTGAGCAGTTCTTC. Protein: CASRPRPSEQFF.

V usage is TRBV24-1 and J usage is TRBJ1-2; D possibly corresponds to TRBD1 (5 bases). This CDR3 is built from 16 residues. Trimming took 4 bases from V and 4 from J, leaving 18 bases between them. Germline V gene sequence: CDR1 KGHDR, CDR2 SFDVKD. The CDR3 here is CATSDPGAQRGYGYTF. In DNA form, the CDR3 reads TGTGCCACCAGTGACCCCGGGGCCCAAAGGGGCTATGGCTACACCTTC.

In its sample, this clonotype was seen a few times. The chain recombines TRBV7-3 with TRBJ2-1; 9 nucleotides agree with TRBD1. Germline trimming cut 4 bases from V and 3 bases from J; bases unmatched to any gene: 7. Germline V CDR1 and CDR2: SGHTA, FQGTGA. The CDR3 runs 16 residues. CDR3 bases: TGTGCCAGCAGCTGGGGACAGGGCGCAAACTACAATGAGCAGTTCTTC. Its translation is CASSWGQGANYNEQFF.

V is TRBV29-1 and J is TRBJ1-1; the D is unclear. This CDR3 is built from 12 residues. The ends were cut back, 4 bases at V and 0 bases at J, with 6 bases in the middle. CDR1 is SQVTM and CDR2 is ANQGSEA in the germline V gene. The CDR3 nucleotides read TGCAGCGTTGGACTCTTGAACACTGAAGCTTTCTTT. Translated: CSVGLLNTEAFF.